This T cell receptor (beta chain) was captured in a study of human T cells and chemical hapten exposure. Overall study context: All patients underwent weekly scalp dosing with diphenylcyclopropenone for the full approximately 25-week study.

Regarding time point: patch test 1, 2 weeks after DPC sensitization. The treatment: therapeutic diphenylcyclopropenone sensitization with weekly scalp DPC. Someone pulled total RNA out of unfractionated whole blood. Study observations and caveats: Among TCRs, those above 1 in 1000 frequency were unaffected by DPC sensitization.

Using its own MiXCR run on the RACE reads, TCRdb lists one record per CDR3 protein. The table shows roughly 180,000 distinct CDR3 sequences, with around 15% occurring only once. The germline V gene encodes CDR1 MDHEN and CDR2 SYDVKM. CDR3 length: 13 amino acids. Trimming took off 3 bases at V and 4 bases at J, with 7 bases between the two ends. This clonotype was seen more than once but under ten times. Its antigen is currently unknown. The sequence came from a woman aged 30 to 39 with alopecia areata. Some clones in this sample may be carry-over from other donors' samples. The sequences come from whole blood, collected in connection with sensitization to the hapten diphenylcyclopropenone (DPC). The genes are TRBV28 and TRBJ1-3; D gene uncertain. DNA of the CDR3: TGTGCCAGCAGTTTTCAACGCGGAAACACCATATATTTT. Translating gives CASSFQRGNTIYF.